Included here is one TCR beta chain sequence, with context. The table came from immunoSEQ multiplex PCR; TCRdb's copy has only in-frame clones and leaves some out. The data hold a few hundred thousand clones, with 84% observed a single time. This sample is part of a study of blood T cell repertoires in COVID-19. Germline V lookup: CDR1 WSHSY, CDR2 SAAADI. The CDR3 covers 13 residues. V was cut by 6 bases and J by 5 bases, with 13 bases left in between. The chain is built from TRBV10-2 and TRBJ2-5; possibly TRBD1 for D (6 bases). The specimen was PBMCs or T cells enriched from blood (not recorded which). The sequence derives from a man aged 50 or older who had recovered from COVID-19. The CDR3 DNA follows: TGCGCCAGCAGAATCAGGGGATCGGAGACCCAGTACTTC. As protein: CASRIRGSETQYF.